The T cell receptor (beta chain) described here comes from a study of shared clonotypes between healthy human individuals (dated by TCRdb to 2018 to 2020). With respect to the entire study: Three men and a couple of women, aged 18 to 49 years, made up the cohort. For each donor, CD4 naive and CD4 memory were each run on three plates, CD8 naive on two plates, and CD8 memory on one plate. Leukapheresis yielded between about 0.8 and 8.9 billion PBMCs per donor. Different laboratories and diverse techniques were used to prepare libraries and sequence TCR repertoires, to increase sequencing depth and limit assay-specific biases. Blood TCR repertoires of roughly five healthy adults were deeply sequenced to estimate repertoire size and the extent of clonotype sharing between individuals. The investigation overall reported the following: Roughly 5% of naive CD4, 3.5% of naive CD8, roughly 2.4% of memory CD4, and over 0.35% of memory CD8 clonotypes were shared across four donors. Because the study included only a small number of donors, the genetic and exposure-history diversity represented was limited. Naive subsets generally had larger estimated clonotype richness than memory subsets did. Based on pairwise subsampling, the degree of clonotype sharing among donors was expected to be affected by sequencing depth. Only blood was sampled, and tissue TCR repertoires likely differ from those in blood. Higher generation probabilities were observed for clonotypes shared by all four sorted-subset donors than for non-shared clonotypes. Even with the large sequencing depth, rarefaction of the sorted-subset datasets indicated that sequencing was incomplete.

Per the germline V gene, MNHEY is the CDR1 and SVGAGI is the CDR2. Inclusive of the bounding cysteine and phenylalanine, the CDR3 is 13 residues long. Just CDR3 DNA is preserved here, 39 bases in frame from base 1. Trimming removed 10 bases from V and 4 bases from J; the gene matches leave 6 bases unexplained. CD8 naive samples were CD45RO-negative cells positively selected for CCR7, giving a CD45RA+CCR7+ population that excluded TemRA cells. Donors were healthy HIV-negative adults with no recently reported acute infections or vaccinations. Every donor was a Caucasian adult living in Nashville, Tennessee, USA. Blood was collected by leukapheresis, and PBMCs were isolated by Ficoll-Histopaque density gradient centrifugation and then cryopreserved in liquid nitrogen vapor phase. Analytical flow cytometry was used to check the purity and quantity of every magnetically sorted T cell population. Genomic DNA was isolated from each sorted fraction and quantified by UV absorbance on a Nanodrop 2000c.

A note on this clone: The specificity of this receptor is unknown. Base-call qualities are not available, and no considerably larger clone is one nucleotide away.

Using the deep immunoSEQ assay, TCR CDR3 regions were amplified from genomic DNA by multiplex PCR. Extracted genomic DNA from each cell subset was distributed evenly across all wells of several immunoSEQ 96-well plates, and each plate was treated as a replicate. Each replicate PCR for sorted subsets received around 0.2 ug genomic DNA, equal to roughly 33,000 T cell genomes. The purified libraries were quantified using a Qubit 3.0 fluorometer, sized with a Bioanalyzer 2100, and then quantified again using the KAPA Library Quantification kit. A separate single-read 150-cycle Illumina NextSeq 550 flow cell was used to sequence each immunoSEQ 96-well plate. As for the original processing: Because the immunoSEQ output held only junctional sequences and lacked quality scores, the filtering could not match the filtering applied to full-length reads. Sequences were annotated with PyIR, a Python wrapper for IgBLAST v1.9, using IMGT germline references to assign V/J genes and CDR3. Reads were removed for weak V/J assignments (E-value above 1e-6), missing CDR3, stop codons, out-of-frame junctions, or ambiguous translated residues. V3J clonotypes were defined as sequences sharing the same inferred V gene, J gene, and CDR3 amino acid sequence. Percentage overlap between repertoires was computed as shared unique clonotypes divided by the size of the smaller repertoire. Three approaches were used to assess repertoire richness: RTK rarefaction, the Chao1 estimator, and Recon v2.1 estimates of unobserved clonotypes. Generation probabilities for all TCRbeta clonotypes obtained by the gDNA method from a handful of donors were computed using OLGA. This immuneACCESS table, as held by TCRdb, lists in-frame sequences with V and J called but not all clones. Of the missing ones, under half trace to an unresolved V gene in checked studies; the others have no known cause. V, J and clone size are those of that table, while D and trimming were read from the DNA. Counted in this sample were 1.5 million to 2.5 million clones; approximately 94% of them appeared once. More than 0.9% of the sample goes to the ten largest clones.

The sequence derives from a man between 18 and 29 years old in good health. The receptor chain draws on TRBV6-5 and TRBJ1-1; TRBD1 aligns with 10 central bases. Sequences were obtained from naive CD8+ T cells sorted from blood. Taken with the paper, the label for cell subset or site translates to: CD45RA+CCR7+. The CDR3: CATVGQGGTEAFF. The nucleotide sequence reads as follows: TGTGCCACCGTCGGACAGGGGGGCACTGAAGCTTTCTTT.